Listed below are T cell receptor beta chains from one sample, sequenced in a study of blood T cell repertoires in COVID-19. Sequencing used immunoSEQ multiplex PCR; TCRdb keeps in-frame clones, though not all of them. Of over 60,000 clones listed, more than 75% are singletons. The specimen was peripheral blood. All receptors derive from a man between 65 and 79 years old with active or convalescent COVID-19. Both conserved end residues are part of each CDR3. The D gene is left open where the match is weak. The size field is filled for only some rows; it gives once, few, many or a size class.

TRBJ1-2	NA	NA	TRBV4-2	TGTGCCAGCAGCCAAGATAGGGGTATATACGGCTACACCTTC	CASSQDRGIYGYTF
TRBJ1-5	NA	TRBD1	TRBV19	TGTGCCAGTAGTATTTTCCCGGGACAGGGGGAACGGAATCAGCCCCAGCATTTT	CASSIFPGQGERNQPQHF
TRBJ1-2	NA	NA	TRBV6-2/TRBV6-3	TGTGCCAGCAGTTATAACCCTCGACAGTCAAACTATGGCTACACCTTC	CASSYNPRQSNYGYTF
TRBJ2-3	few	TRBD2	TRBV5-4	TGTGCCAGCATCGTAGGCGGGGGAACAGTGACAGATACGCAGTATTTT	CASIVGGGTVTDTQYF
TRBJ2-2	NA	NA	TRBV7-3	TGTGCCAGCAGCTTAGGCACCGGGTCCGGGGCCGGGGAGCTGTTTTTT	CASSLGTGSGAGELFF
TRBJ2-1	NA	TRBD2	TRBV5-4	TGTGCCAGCAGCTTGTATCTTGTAGCGGGAGGGGACAATGAGCAGTTCTTC	CASSLYLVAGGDNEQFF
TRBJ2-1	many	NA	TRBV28	TGTGCCAGCAGTTCCCCCCCGAACAGTAACTCCTACAATGAGCAGTTCTTC	CASSSPPNSNSYNEQFF
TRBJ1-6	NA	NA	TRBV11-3	TGTGCCAGCAGCGCGGGTGTAGAGGAGCCGGGACCCCTCCACTTT	CASSAGVEEPGPLHF
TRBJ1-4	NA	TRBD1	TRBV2	TGTGCCAGCAGACCGACAGGGGGCGGGGAAAAACTGTTTTTT	CASRPTGGGEKLFF
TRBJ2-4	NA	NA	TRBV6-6	TGTGCCAGCAGTTACGAGGGAAACATTCAGTACTTC	CASSYEGNIQYF
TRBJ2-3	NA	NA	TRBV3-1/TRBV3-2	TGTGCCAGCAGCCAAAGATTGCAGGGAACAGATACGCAGTATTTT	CASSQRLQGTDTQYF
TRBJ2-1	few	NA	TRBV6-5	TGTGCCAGCGCCAGAAGGTTAGCGGACAATGAGCAGTTCTTC	CASARRLADNEQFF
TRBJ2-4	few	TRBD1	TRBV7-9	TGTGCCAGCAGCCGGGCGGGACAGGGGGCCAAAAACATTCAGTACTTC	CASSRAGQGAKNIQYF
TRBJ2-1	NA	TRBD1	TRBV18	TGTGCCAGCTCACGGGGGACAGGGGACTACAATGAGCAGTTCTTC	CASSRGTGDYNEQFF
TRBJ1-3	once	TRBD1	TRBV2	TGTGCCAGCAGTCTCACAGGGGTCACCTCTGGAAACACCATATATTTT	CASSLTGVTSGNTIYF
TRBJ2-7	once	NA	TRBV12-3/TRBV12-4	TGTGCCAGCAGTTTCCAGGGCTACGAGCAGTACTTC	CASSFQGYEQYF
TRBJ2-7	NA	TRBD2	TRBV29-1	TGCAGCGTGGCAAAGGAGATCGGGGGGGAGCAGTACTTC	CSVAKEIGGEQYF